This TCR beta chain derives from a study of blood T cell repertoires in COVID-19 (dated by TCRdb to between 2020 and 2021). Looking at the study overall: The collaborator samples originated in the United States, Italy and Spain and spanned the acute and convalescent phases of COVID-19. The material from the prospective study consisted of cDNA or gDNA derived from T cells, B-cell-depleted T cells, or PBMCs. Deeply sampled blood TCRbeta repertoires from subjects exposed to, actively infected with, or recovered from COVID-19 were included in the dataset. The repertoires were made available in a free public database intended to serve as a resource for research on the immune response to SARS-CoV-2. Samples were obtained from the ongoing ImmuneRACE study (first 160 participants) and from over 1,000 subjects provided by 6 global collaborators. Sample metadata almost always included a de-identified subject ID, COVID-19 status, age in years and sex. HLA class I and class II types, where available, came from metadata supplied by the sample provider rather than from assay-based typing. Results the study describes overall, beyond this receptor: How much clinical and demographic metadata was included differed by source and by participant, and the metadata was provided uncurated.

Whole blood was collected in K2EDTA tubes by collaborating institutions according to the institutions' own protocols. For TCRbeta analysis, collaborators shipped samples as frozen whole blood, isolated PBMCs, or DNA extracted from either of those sample types. TCRbeta CDR3 regions were amplified from genomic DNA using the immunoSEQ Assay, a bias-controlled multiplex PCR. Processing in the source paper ran as follows. Nucleated cell counts per sample were estimated from amplification of reference gene primers within the assay. Sequence reads were collapsed and filtered to measure the absolute abundance of every unique TCRbeta CDR3 rearrangement. For each sample, productive Simpson clonality was calculated as the square root of Simpson's diversity index over productive rearrangements. This is the immuneACCESS table as TCRdb keeps it, with only in-frame sequences that have V and J called. A part of the clones is gone; compared with another copy, unresolved V genes explain less than half, and the rest is unexplained. V, J and clone size derive from that table, while D and trimming were established from the DNA sequence. Counted in this sample were more than 110,000 clones; roughly 86% of them appeared once. The biggest ten clones account for about 5.6% of the sample.

A word on this clone: Which antigen it targets is not known. No much larger clone is present one base from it, and per-base qualities are unavailable.

Specimen: peripheral blood. This clonotype was obtained from a human donor in a cohort sampled during active COVID-19.

The DNA reads as follows: TGTGCCAGCAGCTTAGGACAGACTTTGAACACTGAAGCTTTCTTT. Its amino acids are CASSLGQTLNTEAFF. Rearrangement joined TRBV7-8 to TRBJ1-1; the D gene is perhaps TRBD1, on 5 matching bases. Cut back by 1 base and 0 bases, the V and J ends lie 9 bases apart. The CDR3 goes from the cysteine to the phenylalanine over 15 residues. CDR3 DNA only is kept here, 45 bases in frame from base 1. CDR1 is given as SGHVS and CDR2 as FQNEAQ, both from the germline V gene.